This record covers a single T cell receptor (beta chain). The data were taken from a study of blood T cell repertoires in COVID-19. Overall study context: Samples taken during acute and convalescent COVID-19 were collected in the United States, Italy and Spain. The cDNA or gDNA used as material had been derived from T cells, B-cell-depleted T cells, or PBMCs.

Study processing details: Amplifying reference gene primers gave estimates of nucleated cell counts. TCRdb's copy holds only in-frame clones and misses some; the assay was immunoSEQ multiplex PCR. The DNA was the basis for D and trimming; V, J and clone size are from that table. The sample shows roughly 180,000 clones, around 83% of them seen only once. Trimming took 3 bases from V and 4 from J, leaving 13 bases between them. The CDR3 sequence is 15 residues long. Germline CDR1 is MNHEY and CDR2 is SMNVEV (reference sequence). V usage is TRBV27 and J usage is TRBJ2-1, with D possibly matching TRBD2 (6 bases). The source of this sequence is a woman aged 60-75 years with acute or convalescent COVID-19. The specimen sequenced was peripheral blood. The CDR3 sequence is CASSFGGLGYNEQFF. The CDR3 DNA follows: TGTGCCAGCAGTTTTGGAGGGTTAGGGTACAATGAGCAGTTCTTC.